This TCR beta chain was identified during a study of blood T cell repertoires in COVID-19. About the research overall: PBMCs, B-cell-depleted T cells, or T cells provided the cDNA or gDNA that made up the material.

On this clone: This same CDR3 is encoded by further DNA sequences in the sample.

Original analysis: Scientists estimated how many nucleated cells there were by amplifying reference gene primers. The table came from immunoSEQ multiplex PCR; TCRdb's copy has only in-frame clones and leaves some out. V and J calls and clone size are given by that table; D and trimming were obtained from the DNA. In the table there are approximately 300,000 clones, more than 75% of which are singletons. Germline-derived CDR1 and CDR2 are MNHEY and SMNVEV (reference sequence). V was cut by 2 bases and J by 6 bases, with 9 bases left in between. The CDR3 contains 13 residues. This receptor was identified in a woman in her fifties or sixties with acute or convalescent COVID-19. Sequenced material: peripheral blood. The chain has TRBV27 and TRBJ2-3; weak D call: TRBD1 (5 bases). CDR3 amino acids: CASSLQGLDTQYF. The CDR3 nucleotides read TGTGCCAGCAGTTTACAGGGCCTCGATACGCAGTATTTT.